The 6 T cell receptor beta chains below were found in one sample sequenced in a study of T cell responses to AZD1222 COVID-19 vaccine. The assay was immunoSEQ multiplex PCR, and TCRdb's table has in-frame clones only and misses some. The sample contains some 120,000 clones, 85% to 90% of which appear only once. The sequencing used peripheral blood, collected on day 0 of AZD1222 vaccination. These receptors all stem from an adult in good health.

The CDR3 is CASSLWGRTDTQYF. DNA of the CDR3: TGTGCCAGCAGCTTATGGGGGCGCACAGATACGCAGTATTTT. This chain connects TRBV7-6 to TRBJ2-3; TRBD1 is a possible D gene (6 bases). The CDR3 has 14 amino acids. V dropped 2 bases and J dropped 1 base, with 7 bases sitting between them. The germline V gene has CDR1 SGHVS and CDR2 FNYEAQ. The full variable domain, with the rest looked up from reference TRBV7-6 and TRBJ2-3, is GAGVSQSPRYKVTKRGQDVALRCDPISGHVSLYWYRQALGQGPEFLTYFNYEAQQDKSGLPNDRFSAERPEGSISTLTIQRTEQRDSAMYRCASSLWGRTDTQYFGPGTRLTVL.

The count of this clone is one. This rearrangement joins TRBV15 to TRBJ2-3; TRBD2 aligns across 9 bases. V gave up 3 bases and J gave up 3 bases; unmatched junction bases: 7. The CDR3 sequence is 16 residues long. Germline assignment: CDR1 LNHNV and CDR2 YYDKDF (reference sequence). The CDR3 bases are TGTGCCACCAGCAGGATCCCTAGCGGGGCAACAGATACGCAGTATTTT. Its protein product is CATSRIPSGATDTQYF.

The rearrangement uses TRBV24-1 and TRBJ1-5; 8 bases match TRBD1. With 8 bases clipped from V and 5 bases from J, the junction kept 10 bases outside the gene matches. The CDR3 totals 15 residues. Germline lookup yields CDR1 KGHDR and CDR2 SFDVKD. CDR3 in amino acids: CATNRTGPSHQPQHF. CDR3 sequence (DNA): TGTGCCACCAACCGGACAGGGCCTTCCCATCAGCCCCAGCATTTT.

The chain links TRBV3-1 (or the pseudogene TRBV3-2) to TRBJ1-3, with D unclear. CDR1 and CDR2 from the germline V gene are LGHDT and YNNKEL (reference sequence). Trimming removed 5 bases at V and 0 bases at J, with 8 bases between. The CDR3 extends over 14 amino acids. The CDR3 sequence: CASSIPSSGNTIYF. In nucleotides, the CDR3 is TGTGCCAGCAGCATTCCAAGCTCTGGAAACACCATATATTTT.

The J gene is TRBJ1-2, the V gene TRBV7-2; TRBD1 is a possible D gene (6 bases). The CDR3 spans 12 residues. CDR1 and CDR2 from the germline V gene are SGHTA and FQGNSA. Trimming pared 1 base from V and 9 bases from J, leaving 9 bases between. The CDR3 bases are TGTGCCAGCAGCTTAGGAGACAGGAGCTACACCTTC. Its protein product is CASSLGDRSYTF.

CDR3 DNA sequence: TGTGCCAGCAGCTTCGGGACAGGGGGCCAGCCCCAGCATTTT. Translation: CASSFGTGGQPQHF. J is TRBJ1-5 and V is TRBV7-2; 12 bases are a match to TRBD1. Germline lookup yields CDR1 SGHTA and CDR2 FQGNSA. Trimming cost V 3 bases and J 7 bases; bases outside gene matches: 1. CDR3 length equals 14 residues.